The 27 T cell receptor beta chains given below trace back to one sample, sequenced in a study of early T cells in non-severe SARS-CoV-2 infection. TCRdb fed the 5' RACE reads into MiXCR, producing one record per CDR3 protein. The sample includes roughly 26,000 distinct CDR3 sequences, about 3.8% of them seen just once. Input material: whole blood. Receptors originate from an adult who was a healthcare worker with PCR-confirmed SARS-CoV-2 infection or an uninfected control (not recorded which).

By sample fraction, this clonotype is medium-sized. The CDR3 protein is CASSPLGGWNTEAFF. The DNA for the CDR3 is TGCGCCAGCAGTCCGTTGGGCGGATGGAACACTGAAGCTTTCTTT. The rearrangement joins TRBV5-1 to TRBJ1-1, with D unclear. Germline values: CDR1 SGHRS, CDR2 YFSETQ. CDR3 length: 15 residues. V shed 5 bases and J shed 1 base, with 15 bases lying between them.

This clonotype came up many times. The chain couples TRBV7-2 to TRBJ2-7, with 10 nucleotides matching TRBD1. Germline CDR1 and CDR2: SGHTA and FQGNSA. V was clipped by 3 bases and J by 3 bases; unmatched bases: 5. There are 15 residues in the CDR3. The CDR3 coding sequence is TGTGCCAGCAGCTTTATTGGACAGGGGGGCTACGAGCAGTACTTC. This sequence encodes CASSFIGQGGYEQYF.

V is TRBV20-1 and J is TRBJ2-7; 8 positions agree with TRBD1. The ends lost 3 bases at V and 9 bases at J; junction bases unmatched: 4. The CDR3 is 11 residues long. CDR1 is DFQATT and CDR2 is SNEGSKA in the germline V gene (reference sequence). CDR3 bases: TGCAGTGCTAGGACAGGGGATGTGCAGTACTTC. Translating it yields CSARTGDVQYF.

Many counts were recorded for this clonotype. The chain joins TRBV29-1 to TRBJ2-1, with D possibly called TRBD1 or TRBD2 (7 bases each). Germline lookup yields CDR1 SQVTM and CDR2 ANQGSEA. The CDR3 is 15 residues long. V was trimmed by 6 bases and J by 0 bases, leaving 15 bases between them. CDR3 sequence reads: CSVPRGDSSYNEQFF. The CDR3 nucleotides read TGCAGCGTCCCCCGGGGGGACAGCTCCTACAATGAGCAGTTCTTC.

This clonotype appeared many times. V usage is TRBV28 and J usage is TRBJ1-1; D is perhaps TRBD1 (5 bases). The V gene lost 5 bases and the J gene lost 0 bases, with 25 bases spanning the gap. The CDR3 spans 19 residues. The germline gives CDR1 MDHEN, CDR2 SYDVKM. The CDR3 sequence: CASSPPNLTDGKMNTEAFF. CDR3 coding DNA: TGTGCCAGCAGTCCCCCCAATTTGACAGATGGGAAGATGAACACTGAAGCTTTCTTT.

This clonotype was observed at least ten times. The chain employs TRBV5-5 and TRBJ2-1; tentative D call: TRBD1 (5 bases). Looked up from germline, CDR1 is SGHKS and CDR2 is YYEKEE (reference sequence). V lost 0 bases to trimming and J lost 7 bases, with 8 bases between them. The CDR3 is 13 amino acids. This CDR3 is CASSLVGANEQFF. The CDR3 bases are TGTGCCAGCAGCTTGGTAGGGGCGAATGAGCAGTTCTTC.

This clonotype was detected many times. This rearrangement joins TRBV6-5 to TRBJ2-7, with D possibly being TRBD1 (5 bases). The CDR3 spans 13 residues. Trimming took 7 bases from V and 1 from J, leaving 11 bases between them. Germline assignment: CDR1 MNHEY and CDR2 SVGAGI. CDR3 amino acids: CASTSPGSYEQYF. The CDR3 nucleotides are TGTGCCAGCACTTCTCCAGGGTCCTACGAGCAGTACTTC.

This clonotype has only a few counts. V and J are TRBV20-1 and TRBJ2-1; D not certain. The CDR3 has 13 amino acids. With 0 bases removed from V and 2 bases from J, the gap between germline ends came to 5 bases. Germline loops: CDR1 DFQATT, CDR2 SNEGSKA (reference sequence). The CDR3 DNA is TGCAGTGCTAGAGAGAAACCCTACAATGAGCAGTTCTTC. Its protein product is CSAREKPYNEQFF.

Only a few counts were recorded for this clonotype. This rearrangement joins TRBV20-1 to TRBJ2-1; D call uncertain. The CDR3 loop spans 15 amino acids. Germline V gives CDR1 DFQATT, CDR2 SNEGSKA (reference sequence). Trimming removed 2 bases at V and 5 bases at J, with 16 bases between. The CDR3 region has the DNA TGCAGTGCTAGAATCCGGTCTTATGGGGACAATGAGCAGTTCTTC. It codes for CSARIRSYGDNEQFF.

With regard to this clonotype: This could be a read error, since a much larger clone is one nucleotide away. The CDR3 protein is CASSHGIPGLGYEQYF. The CDR3 DNA reads as TGTGCCAGCAGCCATGGGATCCCGGGACTAGGCTACGAGCAGTACTTC. V is TRBV3-1 and J is TRBJ2-7, with 8 bases fitting TRBD2. Trimming at V came to 3 bases and at J to 3 bases, leaving 10 bases not matched to a gene. CDR3 length: 16 amino acids. The V gene's germline CDR1 is LGHDT and CDR2 YNNKEL (reference sequence).

This clonotype was observed many times. This chain joins TRBV29-1 and TRBJ2-7; TRBD1 matches at 8 bases. The V gene's germline CDR1 is SQVTM and CDR2 ANQGSEA. The J segment lost 4 bases and the V segment lost 8 bases, leaving 13 bases of the junction unmatched. This CDR3 has 14 residues. For the CDR3, the DNA is TGCAGCTGCGTCAGGCAGGGGGCACGGTACGAGCAGTACTTC. This codes for CSCVRQGARYEQYF.

This clonotype was observed a handful of times. The V call is TRBV5-1, the J call TRBJ1-2; tentatively, D is TRBD1 (6 bases). This CDR3 has 12 residues. Germline CDR1 is SGHRS and CDR2 is YFSETQ. The germline V and J ends were trimmed by 4 bases and 4 bases, with 8 bases remaining between them. The DNA for the CDR3 is TGCGCCAGCAGCCAGGACAGCTATGGCTACACCTTC. Translated: CASSQDSYGYTF.

At least ten counts were recorded for this clonotype. This chain connects TRBV20-1 to TRBJ1-4; 7 positions agree with TRBD1. V shed 6 bases, J shed 7 bases, and the junction held 2 bases outside the gene matches. In germline, CDR1 is DFQATT, CDR2 SNEGSKA (reference sequence). The CDR3 has 11 residues. As DNA, the CDR3 is TGCAGTGCAAGGACAGGTGAAAAACTGTTTTTT. It is translated as CSARTGEKLFF.

This clonotype was picked up many times. V usage is TRBV20-1 and J usage is TRBJ1-5; no definite D call. Germline assignment: CDR1 DFQATT and CDR2 SNEGSKA (reference sequence). The V end was cut by 0 bases, the J end by 5 bases, with 11 bases between. CDR3 size: 14 residues. The CDR3 DNA sequence: TGCAGTGCTAGAGATGGGTCCGGGCATCAGCCCCAGCATTTT. Its translation: CSARDGSGHQPQHF.

The J gene is TRBJ2-3, the V gene TRBV29-1, with TRBD1 as a possible D gene (5 bases). Trimming shortened V by 0 bases and J by 2 bases, and 12 bases separated the two germline ends. The CDR3 extends over 15 amino acids. Per germline, CDR1 SQVTM and CDR2 ANQGSEA. The CDR3: CSVEDRQGDTDTQYF. The CDR3 DNA is TGCAGCGTTGAAGATCGGCAGGGCGACACAGATACGCAGTATTTT.

Many counts were recorded for this clonotype. The CDR3 loop reads CASTPLGRADQETQYF. In nucleotides, the CDR3 is TGTGCCAGCACCCCCCTGGGCAGGGCCGACCAAGAGACCCAGTACTTC. V gene TRBV7-2 combines with J gene TRBJ2-5; D might be TRBD1 (5 bases). CDR3 length: 16 amino acids. V lost 7 bases and J 0 bases, leaving 18 bases between the germline ends. Per germline, CDR1 SGHTA and CDR2 FQGNSA. Supplemented by reference TRBV7-2 and TRBJ2-5, the full variable domain reads GAGVSQSPSNKVTEKGKDVELRCDPISGHTALYWYRQSLGQGLEFLIYFQGNSAPDKSGLPSDRFSAERTGGSVSTLTIQRTQQEDSAVYLCASTPLGRADQETQYFGPGTRLLVL.

The V gene is TRBV29-1, the J gene TRBJ2-5, with 12 bases matching TRBD2. V lost 7 bases to trimming and J lost 3 bases; unmatched junction nucleotides: 6. Germline V gene sequence: CDR1 SQVTM, CDR2 ANQGSEA. This CDR3 comprises 14 residues. The CDR3 region is CSATTSGRKETQYF. The CDR3 DNA sequence: TGCAGCGCCACGACTAGCGGGAGAAAAGAGACCCAGTACTTC.

This clonotype was counted many times. The chain employs TRBV5-1 and TRBJ2-2; the D is unclear. V dropped 1 base and J dropped 0 bases, with 10 bases sitting between them. CDR3 length: 16 residues. Germline V gene sequence: CDR1 SGHRS, CDR2 YFSETQ. CDR3 in amino acids: CASSLRQTPNTGELFF. For the CDR3, the DNA is TGCGCCAGCAGCTTGAGGCAGACCCCGAACACCGGGGAGCTGTTTTTT. The variable domain in full, completed from reference TRBV5-1 and TRBJ2-2, reads KAGVTQTPRYLIKTRGQQVTLSCSPISGHRSVSWYQQTPGQGLQFLFEYFSETQRNKGNFPGRFSGRQFSNSRSEMNVSTLELGDSALYLCASSLRQTPNTGELFFGEGSRLTVL.

This clonotype was found many times. This chain connects TRBV4-2 to TRBJ1-1; TRBD1 matches at 10 bases. The CDR3 contains 15 residues. CDR1 is LGHNA and CDR2 is YNFKEQ in the germline V gene. The V segment lost 5 bases and the J segment 5 bases; nucleotides outside the gene matches: 8. CDR3 in DNA: TGTGCCAGCAGCTCTGCGACAGGGGGCAGTACTGAAGCTTTCTTT. It codes for CASSSATGGSTEAFF.

This clonotype was found many times. The chain joins TRBV6-6 to TRBJ2-7; 9 positions match TRBD1. Per germline, CDR1 MNHNY and CDR2 SVGAGI (reference sequence). After removal of 5 bases from V and 2 bases from J, the junction contained 10 bases not matched to a gene. CDR3 size: 16 residues. CDR3 in amino acids: CASSLTRTGVAYEQYF. In nucleotides, the CDR3 is TGTGCCAGCAGTCTAACCCGGACAGGGGTGGCCTACGAGCAGTACTTC.

In this sample, this clonotype turned up many times. The rearrangement links TRBV3-1 to TRBJ2-1, with D unclear. The CDR3 consists of 12 residues. V dropped 4 bases and J dropped 9 bases, with 10 bases sitting between them. The germline V gene encodes CDR1 LGHDT and CDR2 YNNKEL (reference sequence). The CDR3 spells CASSPYNGEQFF. The CDR3 DNA follows: TGTGCCAGCAGCCCCTATAACGGTGAGCAGTTCTTC.

This clonotype was counted ten times or more. V is TRBV29-1 and J is TRBJ2-3; 8 nucleotides line up with TRBD1. Germline V lookup: CDR1 SQVTM, CDR2 ANQGSEA. V trimming: 6 bases; J trimming: 2 bases; junction bases outside the gene matches: 7. The length of the CDR3 is 14 residues. The CDR3 DNA reads TGCAGCGTAGGACAGGGCACCGTCACAGATACGCAGTATTTT. Amino acids: CSVGQGTVTDTQYF.

In its sample, this clonotype was seen many times. The gene calls are TRBV7-2 and TRBJ2-7, with 11 nucleotides matching TRBD2. Germline values: CDR1 SGHTA, CDR2 FQGNSA. V shed 7 bases, J shed 1 base, and the junction held 6 bases outside the gene matches. The CDR3 spans 15 residues. The CDR3 DNA reads as TGTGCCAGCACCCTAGCGGGAGGCACGTCCTACGAGCAGTACTTC. Its translation: CASTLAGGTSYEQYF.

This clonotype was seen many times. The chain recombines TRBV5-1 with TRBJ2-1; D is unclear. Deletions cut 0 bases from V and 4 bases from J, with 11 bases between. The CDR3 is made up of 15 amino acids. Germline CDR1 SGHRS, CDR2 YFSETQ. The CDR3, as DNA: TGCGCCAGCAGCTTGGTAGGGCTCCCTTACAATGAGCAGTTCTTC. Protein: CASSLVGLPYNEQFF.

In its sample, this clonotype was seen a few times. This chain links TRBV7-9 with TRBJ2-5; no reliable D call. V lost 1 base and J 5 bases, leaving 8 bases between the germline ends. This CDR3 comprises 13 residues. Looked up from germline, CDR1 is SEHNR and CDR2 is FQNEAQ (reference sequence). The CDR3 nucleotides read TGTGCCAGCAGCTTAGGGCAGGTGGAGACCCAGTACTTC. This gives the protein CASSLGQVETQYF.

Ten or more counts support this clonotype. The genes are TRBV20-1 and TRBJ2-5; D call uncertain. Trimming removed 1 base at V and 2 bases at J, with 14 bases between. In germline, CDR1 is DFQATT, CDR2 SNEGSKA (reference sequence). The CDR3 loop spans 15 amino acids. The CDR3 coding sequence is TGCAGTGCTAGAGTATTAGGGCGAGAGCAAGAGACCCAGTACTTC. Translation gives CSARVLGREQETQYF.

V gene TRBV18 combines with J gene TRBJ2-1, with TRBD2 matching over 8 bases. The CDR3 is 15 residues long. Per the germline V gene, CDR1 is KGHSH and CDR2 is LQKENI. The V and J ends lost 4 bases and 1 base, in that order; junction bases with no gene match: 3. The CDR3: CASSHSGTSYNEQFF. The CDR3 DNA follows: TGTGCCAGCTCACATAGCGGGACTTCCTACAATGAGCAGTTCTTC.